These T cell receptor beta chains were read from a single sample in a study of blood T cell repertoires in COVID-19. Method: immunoSEQ multiplex PCR; TCRdb's copy keeps in-frame clones and lacks some. The profile shows approximately 90,000 clones, around 75% of them singletons. Material: peripheral blood. The receptors stem from a man in his sixties or seventies with COVID-19, enrolled during active disease. CDR3s include the opening cysteine and the closing phenylalanine or tryptophan. Fields, in order: V gene, clone size, D gene, J gene, CDR3 DNA, CDR3 protein. A D gene is named only where the DNA matches it firmly. Expanded clones get a size class; other rows say once, few or many, or leave the size out.

TRBV5-1	NA	NA	TRBJ1-1	TGCGCCAGCAGCTTACCGGGACTCGACGAAGCTTTCTTT	CASSLPGLDEAFF
TRBV6-5	NA	TRBD1	TRBJ1-3	TGTGCCAGCAGTCCCCGGGACAGGGCCGGAAACACCATATATTTT	CASSPRDRAGNTIYF
TRBV18	NA	NA	TRBJ1-1	TGTGCCAGCTCCACCGGACTGCCGGGGATAGGGACTGAAGCTTTCTTT	CASSTGLPGIGTEAFF
TRBV6-5	NA	NA	TRBJ2-1	TGTGCCAGCAGTCGCCAGGGGTTCGTGGACAATGAGCAGTTCTTC	CASSRQGFVDNEQFF
TRBV7-6	NA	TRBD2	TRBJ2-4	TGTGCCAGCAGCCCAACTAGCGGGAAAAACATTCAGTACTTC	CASSPTSGKNIQYF
TRBV19	NA	TRBD1	TRBJ1-1	TGTGCCAGTAGGATAGAGGACAGGAGGGACACTGAAGCTTTCTTT	CASRIEDRRDTEAFF
TRBV25-1	NA	NA	TRBJ2-7	TGTGCCAGCAGTTATAGTGGTAGGGGTTACGAGCAGTACTTC	CASSYSGRGYEQYF
TRBV7-2	NA	NA	TRBJ1-6	TGTGCCAGCAGCTCTACAGGGTCTGGTGGTTCACCCCTCCACTTT	CASSSTGSGGSPLHF
TRBV5-1	NA	TRBD2	TRBJ2-1	TGCGCCAGCAGGGGGTTATCTAGCGGAGTGAGTGATGAGCAGTTCTTC	CASRGLSSGVSDEQFF
TRBV3-1/TRBV3-2	once	TRBD2	TRBJ2-3	TGTGCCAGCAGCCAAGGGTCTAGCGGGGGGGCAGATACGCAGTATTTT	CASSQGSSGGADTQYF
TRBV4-2	NA	NA	TRBJ2-2	TGTGCCAGCAGGACCGGGATGATGGGTTTAGGGGAGCTGTTTTTT	CASRTGMMGLGELFF
TRBV7-2	NA	TRBD2	TRBJ2-3	TGTGCCAGCACCCGGACTAGCGGGGCCAGAGATACGCAGTATTTT	CASTRTSGARDTQYF
TRBV24-1	once	TRBD1	TRBJ2-2	TGTGCCACCAGTGTGCGGGACAGGGAAGGCGGCACCGGGGAGCTGTTTTTT	CATSVRDREGGTGELFF
TRBV20-1	NA	TRBD1	TRBJ1-4	TGCAGTGCTAGTGAGGGGGCGAATGAAAAACTGTTTTTT	CSASEGANEKLFF
TRBV4-3	NA	TRBD1	TRBJ2-7	TGCGCCAGCAGCGTCGACGGGACAGGGAGTTACGAGCAGTACTTC	CASSVDGTGSYEQYF
TRBV6-2/TRBV6-3	NA	TRBD1	TRBJ1-2	TGTGCCAGCAACCCGACAGGGCGGACGGCCTATGGCTACACCTTC	CASNPTGRTAYGYTF
TRBV14	NA	NA	TRBJ1-3	TGTGCCAGCAGCCAAGGTGGGCCCAACTCTGGAAACACCATATATTTT	CASSQGGPNSGNTIYF
TRBV5-6	NA	TRBD1	TRBJ1-2	TGTGCCAGCAGCGATACAGGGGGGAATGGCTACACCTTC	CASSDTGGNGYTF
TRBV12-5	NA	TRBD2	TRBJ2-3	TGTGCTAGTGGTCCACGGACTAGCCAAGAGACAGATACGCAGTATTTT	CASGPRTSQETDTQYF
TRBV20-1	NA	NA	TRBJ2-1	TGCAGTGCTAGAGATGGGCGCGAGCAGTTCTTC	CSARDGREQFF
TRBV19	NA	NA	TRBJ1-1	TGTGCCAGTAGTATAGTCGGGGACACTGAAGCTTTCTTT	CASSIVGDTEAFF
TRBV10-3	NA	NA	TRBJ1-5	TGTGCCATCAGTGGCGGGGAATATTATCAGCCCCAGCATTTT	CAISGGEYYQPQHF
TRBV7-9	NA	NA	TRBJ1-2	TGTGCCAGCAGCTTCCAGACGGAAGGGGACTATGGCTACACCTTC	CASSFQTEGDYGYTF
TRBV5-8	NA	NA	TRBJ1-1	TGTGCCAGCAGTCAATCTGGGGAGGGCACTGAAGCTTTCTTT	CASSQSGEGTEAFF
TRBV19	NA	NA	TRBJ1-5	TGTGCCAGTAGTATAACAGGGTGGCAGCAGCCCCAGCATTTT	CASSITGWQQPQHF
TRBV7-9	NA	NA	TRBJ1-5	TGTGCCAGCAGCCTTGGACAGAAAGATCAGCCCCAGCATTTT	CASSLGQKDQPQHF
TRBV7-2	NA	NA	TRBJ1-6	TGTGCCAGCAGCTTAAGAGGCAGGGAGGTATCACCCCTCCACTTT	CASSLRGREVSPLHF
TRBV9	few	NA	TRBJ1-2	TGTGCCAGCAGCTCCCTATTAGGTGCGGACTATGGCTACACCTTC	CASSSLLGADYGYTF
TRBV4-1	NA	NA	TRBJ2-5	TGCGCCAGCAGCCAAGAAGGCACTAGCACGTACTCGACCCAGTACTTC	CASSQEGTSTYSTQYF
TRBV9	NA	TRBD2	TRBJ2-1	TGTGCCAGCAGCGTAGGAATGGCGGGAGGGCTAAATGAGCAGTTCTTC	CASSVGMAGGLNEQFF
TRBV28	NA	NA	TRBJ1-2	TGTGCCAGCAGTTTATGGGGGGCTCAATATGGCTACACCTTC	CASSLWGAQYGYTF